This T cell receptor (beta chain) was obtained from a study of sequential checkpoint blockade in melanoma. Study in general: TCRβ was sequenced from DNA of 75 to 95 pretreatment tumors. About two dozen patients had tumor biopsies before treatment and at week 13. Study conclusions and caveats: PD-L1 staining and CD8+ counts, not mutational load, tracked tumor T-cell clonality.

Treatment: randomized to nivolumab then ipilimumab (arm A) or the reverse (arm B). Within the sample, this clone is large. Its antigen is not identified. The identical CDR3 is also encoded by other nucleotide sequences in the sample. Assay used: immunoSEQ multiplex PCR; TCRdb lists only in-frame clones, some missing. Of a few thousand clones listed, 20% to 30% are singletons. CDR3 length equals 16 residues. Trimming removed 5 bases from V and 0 bases from J, with 13 bases in between. CDR1 and CDR2 from the germline V gene are SGHNT and YENEEA. V gene TRBV11-3 combines with J gene TRBJ2-2; D is possibly TRBD2 (7 bases). Source: tumor tissue (inferred from file names), taken from a patient given nivolumab and ipilimumab in sequence. The sequence came from a human donor with melanoma. The CDR3: CASSPGGGANTGELFF. CDR3 nucleotides: TGTGCCAGCAGCCCTGGGGGGGGCGCGAACACCGGGGAGCTGTTTTTT.